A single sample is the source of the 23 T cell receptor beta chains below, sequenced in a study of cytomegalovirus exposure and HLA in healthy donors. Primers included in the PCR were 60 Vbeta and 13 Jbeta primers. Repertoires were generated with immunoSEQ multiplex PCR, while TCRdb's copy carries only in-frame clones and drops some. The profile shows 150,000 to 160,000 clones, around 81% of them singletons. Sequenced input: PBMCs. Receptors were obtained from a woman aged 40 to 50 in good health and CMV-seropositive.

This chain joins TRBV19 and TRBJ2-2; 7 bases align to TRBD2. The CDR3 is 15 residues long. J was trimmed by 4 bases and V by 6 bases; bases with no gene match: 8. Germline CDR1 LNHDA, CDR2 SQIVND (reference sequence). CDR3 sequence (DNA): TGTGCCAGTAGACGAGCGGGAATGACCACCGGGGAGCTGTTTTTT. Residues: CASRRAGMTTGELFF.

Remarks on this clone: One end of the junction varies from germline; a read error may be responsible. Here the CDR3 reads CASSQDGGRGMNAEAFF. The CDR3 region has the DNA TGCGCCAGCAGCCAAGATGGGGGGAGGGGGATGAACGCTGAAGCTTTCTTT. The chain recombines TRBV4-1 with TRBJ1-1; tentative D call: TRBD1 (6 bases). Germline V CDR1 and CDR2: MGHRA, YSYEKL. CDR3 length: 17 amino acids.

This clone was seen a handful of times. This CDR3 reads CASSLTSGTYNEQFF. CDR3 nucleotides: TGTGCCAGCAGCTTGACTAGCGGGACCTACAATGAGCAGTTCTTC. The chain combines TRBV9 with TRBJ2-1, with 11 bases that match TRBD2. The germline V gene has CDR1 SGDLS and CDR2 YYNGEE. The V and J ends lost 4 bases and 2 bases, in that order; junction bases with no gene match: 2. The CDR3 is made up of 15 amino acids.

This chain's CDR3 is CASSLTSGDTYEQYF. CDR3 nucleotides: TGTGCCAGCAGCCTGACTAGCGGGGACACCTACGAGCAGTACTTC. V usage is TRBV11-2 and J usage is TRBJ2-7; 11 bases align to TRBD2. Per germline, CDR1 SGHAT and CDR2 FQNNGV. J gave up 2 bases and V 5 bases, and 5 bases lay outside the gene matches. The CDR3 extends over 15 amino acids.

CDR3 in amino acids: CASSRSGSGVYEQYF. CDR3 in DNA: TGTGCCAGCAGCCGTAGCGGGAGTGGGGTCTACGAGCAGTACTTC. The genes are TRBV7-3 and TRBJ2-7, with 9 bases that match TRBD2. Germline V CDR1 and CDR2: SGHTA, FQGTGA. Germline trimming cut 5 bases from V and 3 bases from J; bases unmatched to any gene: 8. The CDR3 covers 15 residues.

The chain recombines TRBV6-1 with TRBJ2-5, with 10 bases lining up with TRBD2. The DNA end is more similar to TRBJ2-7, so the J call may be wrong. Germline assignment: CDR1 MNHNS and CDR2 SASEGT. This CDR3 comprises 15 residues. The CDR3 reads CASSLLAGFTYEQYF. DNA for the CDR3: TGTGCCAGCAGTTTACTAGCGGGATTTACCTACGAGCAGTACTTC.

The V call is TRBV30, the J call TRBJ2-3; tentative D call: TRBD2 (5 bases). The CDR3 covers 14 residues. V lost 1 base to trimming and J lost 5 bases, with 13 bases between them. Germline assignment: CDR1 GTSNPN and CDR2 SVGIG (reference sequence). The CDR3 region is CAWSAEGQLDTQYF. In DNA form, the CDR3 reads TGTGCCTGGAGTGCTGAGGGTCAGCTAGATACGCAGTATTTT.

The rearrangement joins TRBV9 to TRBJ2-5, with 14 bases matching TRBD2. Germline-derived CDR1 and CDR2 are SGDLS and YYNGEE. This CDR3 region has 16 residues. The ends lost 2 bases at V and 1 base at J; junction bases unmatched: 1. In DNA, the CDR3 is TGTGCCAGCAGCGTGGGGACTAGCGGGAGCCAAGAGACCCAGTACTTC. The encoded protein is CASSVGTSGSQETQYF. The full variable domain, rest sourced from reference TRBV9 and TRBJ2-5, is DSGVTQTPKHLITATGQRVTLRCSPRSGDLSVYWYQQSLDQGLQFLIQYYNGEERAKGNILERFSAQQFPDLHSELNLSSLELGDSALYFCASSVGTSGSQETQYFGPGTRLLVL.

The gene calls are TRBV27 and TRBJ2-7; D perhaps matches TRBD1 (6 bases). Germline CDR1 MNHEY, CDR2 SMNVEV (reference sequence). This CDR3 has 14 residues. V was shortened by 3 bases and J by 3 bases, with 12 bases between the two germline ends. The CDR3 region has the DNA TGTGCCAGCAGTTTCGGGACACCGTTCTACGAGCAGTACTTC. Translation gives CASSFGTPFYEQYF.

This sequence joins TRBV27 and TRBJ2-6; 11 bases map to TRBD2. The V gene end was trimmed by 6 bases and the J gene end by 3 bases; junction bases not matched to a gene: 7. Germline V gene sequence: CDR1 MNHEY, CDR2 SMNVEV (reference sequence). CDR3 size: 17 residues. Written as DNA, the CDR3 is TGTGCCAGCAGCCAACTAGCGGGAGCCTTTGGGGCCAACGTCCTGACTTTC. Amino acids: CASSQLAGAFGANVLTF.

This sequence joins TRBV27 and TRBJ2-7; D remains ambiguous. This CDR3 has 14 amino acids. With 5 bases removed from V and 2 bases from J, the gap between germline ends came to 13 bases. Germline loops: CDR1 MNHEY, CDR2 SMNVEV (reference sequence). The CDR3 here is CASSIRELPYEQYF. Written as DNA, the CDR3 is TGTGCCAGCAGTATTAGAGAGCTTCCCTACGAGCAGTACTTC.

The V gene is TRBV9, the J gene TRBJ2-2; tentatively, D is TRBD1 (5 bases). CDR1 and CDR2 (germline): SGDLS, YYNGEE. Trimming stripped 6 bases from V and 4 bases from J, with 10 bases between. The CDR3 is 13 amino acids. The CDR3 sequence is CASTGQFTGELFF. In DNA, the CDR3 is TGTGCCAGCACCGGACAATTCACCGGGGAGCTGTTTTTT.

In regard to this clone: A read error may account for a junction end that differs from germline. The CDR3 nucleotides are TGTGCCAGCAGATTATTTCCAGGCACAGATACGCAGTATTTT. It is translated as CASRLFPGTDTQYF. The V gene is TRBV27, the J gene TRBJ2-3; D remains ambiguous. Germline V gene data show CDR1 as MNHEY and CDR2 as SMNVEV (reference sequence). The CDR3 extends over 14 amino acids.

The CDR3 spells CASSLALASLGTNVLTF. The CDR3 bases are TGTGCCAGCAGCTTAGCACTAGCTTCTCTTGGTACCAACGTCCTGACTTTC. This chain links TRBV7-2 with TRBJ2-6, with D possibly matching TRBD2 (6 bases). Germline CDR1 reads SGHTA; CDR2 reads FQGNSA. There are 17 residues in the CDR3. The germline V and J ends were trimmed by 0 bases and 8 bases, with 17 bases remaining between them.

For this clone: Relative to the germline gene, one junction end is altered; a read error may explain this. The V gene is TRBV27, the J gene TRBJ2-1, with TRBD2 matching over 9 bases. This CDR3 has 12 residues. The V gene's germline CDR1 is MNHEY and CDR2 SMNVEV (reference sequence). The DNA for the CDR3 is TGTGCCAGCAGCCTCGTGGGACTAGCCCTAGTCTTC. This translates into CASSLVGLALVF.

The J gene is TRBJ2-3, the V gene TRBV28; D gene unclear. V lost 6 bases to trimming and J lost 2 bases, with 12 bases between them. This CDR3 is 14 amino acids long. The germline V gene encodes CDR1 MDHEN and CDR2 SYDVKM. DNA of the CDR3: TGTGCCAGCAGACCCCGACTGAACACAGATACGCAGTATTTT. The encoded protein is CASRPRLNTDTQYF.

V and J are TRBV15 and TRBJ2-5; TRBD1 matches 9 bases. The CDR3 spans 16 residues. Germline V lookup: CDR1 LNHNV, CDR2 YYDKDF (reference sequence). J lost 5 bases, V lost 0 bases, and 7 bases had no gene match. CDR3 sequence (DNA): TGTGCCACCAGCAGAGACTGGGACAGGGAGTTGGAGACCCAGTACTTC. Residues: CATSRDWDRELETQYF. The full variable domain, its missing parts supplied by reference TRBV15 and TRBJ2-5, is DAMVIQNPRYQVTQFGKPVTLSCSQTLNHNVMYWYQQKSSQAPKLLFHYYDKDFNNEADTPDNFQSRRPNTSFCFLDIRSPGLGDTAMYLCATSRDWDRELETQYFGPGTRLLVL.

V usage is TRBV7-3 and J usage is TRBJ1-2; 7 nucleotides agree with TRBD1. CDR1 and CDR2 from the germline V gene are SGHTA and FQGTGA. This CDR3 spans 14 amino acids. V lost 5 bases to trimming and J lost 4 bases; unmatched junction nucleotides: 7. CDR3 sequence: CASSPGGLRYGYTF. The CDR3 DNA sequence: TGTGCCAGCAGCCCAGGGGGACTCCGCTATGGCTACACCTTC.

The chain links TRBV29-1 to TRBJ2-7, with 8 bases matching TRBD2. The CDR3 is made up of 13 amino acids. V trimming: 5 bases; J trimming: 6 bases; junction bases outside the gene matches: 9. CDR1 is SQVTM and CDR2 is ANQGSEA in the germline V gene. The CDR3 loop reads CSVKREGFGEQYF. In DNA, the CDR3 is TGCAGCGTTAAACGGGAGGGCTTTGGCGAGCAGTACTTC.

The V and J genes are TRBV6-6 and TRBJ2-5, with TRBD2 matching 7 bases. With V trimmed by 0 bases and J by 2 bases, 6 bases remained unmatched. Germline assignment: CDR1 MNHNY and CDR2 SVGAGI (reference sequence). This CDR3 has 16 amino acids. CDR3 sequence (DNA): TGTGCCAGCAGTTACTCGGCTAGCGGCTTTCAAGAGACCCAGTACTTC. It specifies CASSYSASGFQETQYF.

DNA of the CDR3: TGTGCCAGCAGTTTATTTCCAGGACTCTACGAGCAGTACTTC. Amino acid sequence: CASSLFPGLYEQYF. V is TRBV27 and J is TRBJ2-7, with D possibly being TRBD2 (5 bases). The CDR3 is made up of 14 amino acids. Between the trimmed V and J ends, which lost 1 base and 3 bases, there was a span of 10 bases. Germline CDR1 is MNHEY and CDR2 is SMNVEV (reference sequence).

CDR3 DNA: TGTGCCAGTAGGAGGGGACTAGCGGACAACACAGATACGCAGTATTTT. Its protein product is CASRRGLADNTDTQYF. The J gene is TRBJ2-3, the V gene TRBV19; 11 nucleotides line up with TRBD2. Germline CDR1 and CDR2: LNHDA and SQIVND (reference sequence). CDR3 length equals 16 residues. Losses at the gene ends were 6 bases for V and 2 bases for J; bases not matched to a gene: 7.

The CDR3 DNA follows: TGCGCCAGCAGCTATGAGTTAGCTGAGCAGTTCTTC. It is translated as CASSYELAEQFF. The chain is built from TRBV5-1 and TRBJ2-1; unclear D gene. Trimming left V 3 bases short and J 9 bases short, with 10 bases between. This CDR3 is built from 12 residues. Germline CDR1 and CDR2: SGHRS and YFSETQ.